The 12 T cell receptor beta chains below were found in one sample sequenced in a study of human T cells and chemical hapten exposure. TCRdb ran MiXCR on the RACE reads and lists one entry per CDR3 protein. In the table there are tens of thousands of distinct CDR3 sequences, 8.5% to 12% of which are singletons. Time point here: patch test 2, 6 weeks after DPC sensitization. As to treatment: therapeutic diphenylcyclopropenone sensitization with weekly scalp DPC. Sequencing was performed on whole blood, taken in connection with sensitization to the hapten diphenylcyclopropenone (DPC). These TCRs come from a woman between 45 and 60 years old with alopecia areata. Some clones in this sample may be carry-over from other donors' samples.

This clonotype was seen a few times. The rearrangement links TRBV28 to TRBJ2-5, with D uncertain. CDR1 is MDHEN, CDR2 SYDVKM, per germline. CDR3 length: 13 residues. With 4 bases removed from V and 4 bases from J, the gap between germline ends came to 10 bases. This chain's CDR3 is CASSSADGETQYF. In DNA form, the CDR3 reads TGTGCCAGCAGTTCCGCCGACGGAGAGACCCAGTACTTC.

This clonotype appeared many times. The V and J genes are TRBV20-1 and TRBJ2-5; D gene ambiguous. CDR1 DFQATT and CDR2 SNEGSKA come from the germline V gene (reference sequence). The CDR3 sequence is 15 residues long. Trimming left V 0 bases short and J 1 base short, with 12 bases between. This chain's CDR3 is CSARDSHAIQETQYF. The CDR3 bases are TGCAGTGCTAGAGATTCCCATGCCATCCAAGAGACCCAGTACTTC.

This clonotype was observed a few times. The chain recombines TRBV18 with TRBJ2-4; possible D gene TRBD1, 5 bases. Between the trimmed V and J ends, which lost 3 bases and 2 bases, there was a span of 11 bases. CDR3 length: 15 residues. Germline values: CDR1 KGHSH, CDR2 LQKENI. As DNA, the CDR3 is TGTGCCAGCTCACCTACCGACAGCCCCAAAAACATTCAGTACTTC. Amino acids: CASSPTDSPKNIQYF. The full variable domain, rest sourced from reference TRBV18 and TRBJ2-4, is NAGVMQNPRHLVRRRGQEARLRCSPMKGHSHVYWYRQLPEEGLKFMVYLQKENIIDESGMPKERFSAEFPKEGPSILRIQQVVRGDSAAYFCASSPTDSPKNIQYFGAGTRLSVL.

This clonotype was recorded a few times. This chain uses TRBV7-2 with TRBJ2-7; unclear D gene. The CDR3 runs 14 residues. The ends were cut back, 2 bases at V and 2 bases at J, with 10 bases in the middle. Germline values: CDR1 SGHTA, CDR2 FQGNSA. CDR3 DNA: TGTGCCAGCAGCTTAAGGAGCACCGCCTACGAGCAGTACTTC. Its translation is CASSLRSTAYEQYF.

The rearrangement uses TRBV20-1 and TRBJ2-2, with 8 nucleotides matching TRBD2. Germline lookup yields CDR1 DFQATT and CDR2 SNEGSKA (reference sequence). The CDR3 runs to 15 residues. V lost 5 bases, J lost 1 base, and 6 bases stayed unmatched. The CDR3 here is CSARKRELNTGELFF. The CDR3 DNA is TGCAGTGCTCGAAAGCGGGAGTTGAACACCGGGGAGCTGTTTTTT.

The chain carries TRBV3-1 and TRBJ2-7; perhaps D is TRBD1 or TRBD2 (5 bases each). Germline CDR1 is LGHDT and CDR2 is YNNKEL (reference sequence). The germline V and J ends were trimmed by 0 bases and 7 bases, with 19 bases remaining between them. There are 16 residues in the CDR3. This CDR3 is CASSQDWGGPTGEQYF. CDR3 bases: TGTGCCAGCAGCCAAGATTGGGGCGGCCCCACGGGGGAGCAGTACTTC.

In its sample, this clonotype was seen a few times. The V and J genes are TRBV29-1 and TRBJ2-4, with a tentative D call TRBD1 (7 bases). The V end lost 6 bases, the J end lost 6 bases, and 18 bases lay between the germline ends. CDR1 and CDR2 from the germline V gene are SQVTM and ANQGSEA. This CDR3 spans 14 amino acids. This CDR3 is CSVRRPGGGNIQYF. CDR3 DNA: TGCAGCGTCCGAAGGCCAGGGGGAGGAAACATTCAGTACTTC.

This clonotype was seen repeatedly, ten times or more. CDR3 bases: TGTGCTAGTGGTTTGGACTCCTACAAGAATGAGCAGTTCTTC. Its translation: CASGLDSYKNEQFF. The chain links TRBV12-5 to TRBJ2-1; D is unclear. The V end lost 1 base, the J end lost 7 bases, and 11 bases lay between the germline ends. This CDR3 comprises 14 residues. The germline V gene has CDR1 LGHNT and CDR2 FRNRAP.

In this sample, this clonotype turned up a few times. The genes are TRBV7-2 and TRBJ2-2; D is unclear. The CDR3 covers 15 residues. CDR1 is SGHTA and CDR2 is FQGNSA in the germline V gene. The germline V and J ends were trimmed by 6 bases and 2 bases, with 13 bases remaining between them. The CDR3 DNA reads TGTGCCAGCAGTCCAGACTCCTATAACACCGGGGAGCTGTTTTTT. It translates to CASSPDSYNTGELFF. Complete variable domain (other parts from reference TRBV7-2 and TRBJ2-2): GAGVSQSPSNKVTEKGKDVELRCDPISGHTALYWYRQSLGQGLEFLIYFQGNSAPDKSGLPSDRFSAERTGGSVSTLTIQRTQQEDSAVYLCASSPDSYNTGELFFGEGSRLTVL.

V gene TRBV28 combines with J gene TRBJ1-1; no definite D call. Per the germline V gene, CDR1 is MDHEN and CDR2 is SYDVKM. V was pared by 6 bases and J by 1 base, with 6 bases between. The CDR3 consists of 12 residues. This CDR3 is CASRRGNTEAFF. CDR3 DNA: TGTGCCAGCAGGCGAGGGAACACTGAAGCTTTCTTT.

This clonotype was counted only a few times. The chain uses TRBV7-2 and TRBJ2-1, with D uncertain. Germline CDR1 reads SGHTA; CDR2 reads FQGNSA. V lost 2 bases and J 4 bases, leaving 6 bases between the germline ends. The CDR3 has 13 amino acids. The CDR3: CASSLPVYNEQFF. The DNA for the CDR3 is TGTGCCAGCAGCTTACCGGTTTACAATGAGCAGTTCTTC.

This clonotype has at least ten counts. The chain couples TRBV11-2 to TRBJ2-2, with no clear D. Germline values: CDR1 SGHAT, CDR2 FQNNGV. CDR3 length: 13 residues. Trimming removed 3 bases from V and 2 bases from J, with 4 bases in between. CDR3 region: CASSFSNTGELFF. The CDR3 DNA reads as TGTGCCAGCAGCTTTAGCAACACCGGGGAGCTGTTTTTT.